Sequencing of this T cell receptor beta chain was carried out in a study of blood T cell repertoires in COVID-19. Germline loops: CDR1 SQVTM, CDR2 ANQGSEA. Trimming pared 6 bases from V and 7 bases from J, leaving 15 bases between. This CDR3 region has 13 residues. Method: immunoSEQ multiplex PCR; TCRdb's copy keeps in-frame clones and lacks some. The sample lists approximately 81,000 clones; approximately 82% were seen once. This sequence joins TRBV29-1 and TRBJ2-2, with TRBD2 as a possible D gene (7 bases). The sequence was obtained from a human donor in a cohort sampled during active COVID-19. The sequenced sample consisted of peripheral blood. The CDR3 DNA reads as TGCAGCGTGTCGGCGGGGGCGGGCGGGGAGCTGTTTTTT. Amino acid sequence: CSVSAGAGGELFF.